This T cell receptor beta chain was found in a study of T cells expressing NK-cell markers. Looking at the study overall: Among the eight sequenced donors, seven tested HCMV-seropositive and one tested seronegative.

Details on this clonotype: Its antigen is unknown.

TCRdb reanalyzed the 5' RACE reads and collapses them to one entry per CDR3 protein, without DNA. The sample has 90,000 to 130,000 distinct CDR3 sequences; the top ten hold approximately 18%. This CDR3 region has 15 residues. CDR1 and CDR2 (germline): SGHTA, FQGTGA. Regarding the study as a whole: In a handful of donors, these clonotypes also led the CD3+CD56-NKG2C+ fraction. The contribution of dominant NKG2C+ clonotypes to CD8+ T cells in roughly six donors was about 1.0-7.0%.

The TCR comes from a woman between 18 and 70 years old in good health. Sequencing was done on a sample of blood T cells: a sorted CD56 or NKG2C T cell subset, CD4+ or CD8+ T cells, or bulk PBMC T cells (not recorded which). The gene calls are TRBV7-3 and TRBJ2-7; TCRdb's D call of TRBD1 is untestable without DNA. The CDR3 loop reads CASSLDPGIGYEQYF.